A selection of T cell receptor beta chains follows, all from one sample in a study of blood T cell repertoires in COVID-19. Measured with immunoSEQ multiplex PCR; TCRdb has only the in-frame clones, and not every one. Here the sample spans around 86,000 clones, approximately 84% being singletons. Sequencing was performed on peripheral blood. Every receptor here comes from a human donor in a cohort sampled during active COVID-19. CDR3s include the opening cysteine and the closing phenylalanine or tryptophan. The D gene is left open where the match is weak. Part of the rows lack a size; the others show once, few, many or a class for expanded clones.

abundance,len,d_gene,v_gene,j_gene,CDR3nt,CDR3aa
.,16,TRBD2,TRBV2,TRBJ2-3,TGTGCCAGCAGTTCTACTAGCGGGGGGCCTTCAGATACGCAGTATTTT,CASSSTSGGPSDTQYF
once,15,.,TRBV10-3,TRBJ2-3,TGTGCCATCAGTGAGGACCGTGAGGGCACAGATACGCAGTATTTT,CAISEDREGTDTQYF
.,15,.,TRBV2,TRBJ1-3,TGTGCCAGCAGTGAGGCGACGGGCTCTGGAAACACCATATATTTT,CASSEATGSGNTIYF
.,14,.,TRBV3-1/TRBV3-2,TRBJ1-2,TGTGCCAGCAGCCAAGGGGACAAGGGCTATGGCTACACCTTC,CASSQGDKGYGYTF
once,15,.,TRBV5-4,TRBJ2-6,TGTGCCAGCAGCCGGGATCTCTCTGGGGCCAACGTCCTGACTTTC,CASSRDLSGANVLTF
.,12,.,TRBV2,TRBJ1-5,TGTGCCAGCAACCTACAGGGTTCGCCCCAGCATTTT,CASNLQGSPQHF
once,14,.,TRBV3-1/TRBV3-2,TRBJ1-2,TGTGCCAGCAGCCAAGATCGGGGGGCCGGAGGCTACACCTTC,CASSQDRGAGGYTF
.,13,.,TRBV5-1,TRBJ1-2,TGCGCCAGCAGCTTACAGGGCGTTGATGGCTACACCTTC,CASSLQGVDGYTF
.,16,.,TRBV5-4,TRBJ1-6,TGTGCCAGCAGCAGGGCCGGGGGAGGGGGAAATTCACCCCTCCACTTT,CASSRAGGGGNSPLHF
.,14,.,TRBV9,TRBJ2-7,TGTGCCAGCAGCGTACTGGGAGAACCCTACGAGCAGTACTTC,CASSVLGEPYEQYF
.,14,TRBD1,TRBV10-3,TRBJ1-6,TGTGCCATCAGTCCCGGGACAGGGGTTTCACCCCTCCACTTT,CAISPGTGVSPLHF
few,14,TRBD1,TRBV2,TRBJ1-2,TGTGCCAGCAGGCGGACAGGGGGCTTTTATGGCTACACCTTC,CASRRTGGFYGYTF
few,15,.,TRBV7-8,TRBJ2-7,TGTGCCAGCAGCTCCAAGACCACCGGGAAGGACGAGCAGTACTTC,CASSSKTTGKDEQYF
.,14,TRBD1,TRBV3-1/TRBV3-2,TRBJ1-4,TGTGCCAGCAACCTCAGGGGGACTAATGAAAAACTGTTTTTT,CASNLRGTNEKLFF
.,14,TRBD1,TRBV6-6,TRBJ1-2,TGTGCCAGCAGACCCGGACAGGGTTCCTATGGCTACACCTTC,CASRPGQGSYGYTF
few,14,.,TRBV7-9,TRBJ2-7,TGTGCCAGCAGCTTAGGGACTGTCTCCTACGAGCAGTACTTC,CASSLGTVSYEQYF
.,15,TRBD1,TRBV14,TRBJ2-2,TGTGCCAGCAGCCAACACGGGACAGTCACCGGGGAGCTGTTTTTT,CASSQHGTVTGELFF
once,13,TRBD2,TRBV6-5,TRBJ2-7,TGTGCCACCTCTAGCGGATCCTCCTACGAGCAGTACTTC,CATSSGSSYEQYF
.,13,.,TRBV2,TRBJ2-5,TGTGCCAGCACCGGAGGGCAGCAAGAGACCCAGTACTTC,CASTGGQQETQYF
.,13,.,TRBV3-1/TRBV3-2,TRBJ2-1,TGTGCCAGCAGCCAAGAACAGGGTAGGGAGCAGTTCTTC,CASSQEQGREQFF
.,14,.,TRBV18,TRBJ1-1,TGTGCCAGCTCCCTGGGCCATATGAACACTGAAGCTTTCTTT,CASSLGHMNTEAFF
few,16,TRBD2,TRBV13,TRBJ2-7,TGTGCCAGCAGTACAAGCGGGAGATGGGCGAAAGGGGAGCAGTACTTC,CASSTSGRWAKGEQYF
.,16,TRBD1,TRBV18,TRBJ2-2,TGTGCCAGCTCACCGGAGGGACAGGGGAACACCGGGGAGCTGTTTTTT,CASSPEGQGNTGELFF
.,20,TRBD2,TRBV4-1,TRBJ2-2,TGCGCCAGCAGCCAAGATATGGGACTAGCGGGAGCGGCTCGGACCGGGGAGCTGTTTTTT,CASSQDMGLAGAARTGELFF